The 31 T cell receptor beta chains below come from one sample, sequenced in a study of cytomegalovirus exposure and HLA in healthy donors. PCR involved 60 Vbeta and 13 Jbeta primers. Method: immunoSEQ multiplex PCR; TCRdb's copy keeps in-frame clones and lacks some. This table holds 120,000 or so clones, about four fifths found once. Sequenced: PBMCs. These receptor sequences come from a middle-aged woman in good health and CMV-seronegative.

The chain carries TRBV21-1 and TRBJ2-5; the DNA was not used to check the table's D call, TRBD2. TRBV21-1 is given as a pseudogene. This CDR3 is 17 amino acids long. CDR3 sequence reads: CASSPSWRREEGETQYF. Here the CDR3 DNA reads TGTGCCAGCAGCCCGAGCTGGAGGCGGGAGGAAGGAGAGACCCAGTACTTC.

This chain uses TRBV10-1 with TRBJ2-1; 8 bases match TRBD2. In germline, CDR1 is WNHNN, CDR2 SYGVQD (reference sequence). V gave up 3 bases and J gave up 0 bases; unmatched junction bases: 7. The CDR3 consists of 17 residues. As DNA, the CDR3 is TGCGCCAGCAGTGACCGACTAGCGACCAGCTCCTACAATGAGCAGTTCTTC. Protein: CASSDRLATSSYNEQFF.

A note on this clone: Its ends do not fully match the called genes, so a read error is possible. The chain couples TRBV7-9 to TRBJ2-3; 7 bases are a match to TRBD2. CDR3 size: 15 residues. Germline V gene sequence: CDR1 SEHNR, CDR2 FQNEAQ (reference sequence). The CDR3 loop reads CSSSFSAGEADTQYF. In DNA, the CDR3 is TGTTCCAGCAGCTTTTCGGCGGGAGAGGCAGATACGCAGTATTTT.

The V call is TRBV28, the J call TRBJ2-7; D might be TRBD1 (5 bases). The CDR3 consists of 15 residues. Trimming took off 6 bases at V and 0 bases at J, with 15 bases between the two ends. Per germline, CDR1 MDHEN and CDR2 SYDVKM. The DNA of the CDR3 is TGTGCCAGCAGCCAACCAGGGCGGAGCTCCTACGAGCAGTACTTC. Translated: CASSQPGRSSYEQYF.

V and J are TRBV28 and TRBJ1-1, with D hard to call. This CDR3 spans 16 amino acids. CDR1 is MDHEN, CDR2 SYDVKM, per germline. The ends were cut back, 2 bases at V and 0 bases at J, with 13 bases in the middle. Written as DNA, the CDR3 is TGTGCCAGCAGTTTACCGCGGCCTTCCTTGAACACTGAAGCTTTCTTT. This sequence encodes CASSLPRPSLNTEAFF.

Comment on this clone: At the DNA level, this CDR3 is encoded by other sequences in the same sample as well. The chain employs TRBV15 and TRBJ2-5; 7 bases are a match to TRBD2. J gave up 4 bases and V 0 bases, and 5 bases lay outside the gene matches. Germline V gives CDR1 LNHNV, CDR2 YYDKDF (reference sequence). This CDR3 has 15 amino acids. The CDR3 protein is CATSRDRGVLETQYF. The CDR3, as DNA: TGTGCCACCAGCAGAGATCGGGGGGTTCTAGAGACCCAGTACTTC. The whole variable domain, filled in from reference TRBV15 and TRBJ2-5, reads DAMVIQNPRYQVTQFGKPVTLSCSQTLNHNVMYWYQQKSSQAPKLLFHYYDKDFNNEADTPDNFQSRRPNTSFCFLDIRSPGLGDTAMYLCATSRDRGVLETQYFGPGTRLLVL.

This rearrangement joins TRBV30 to TRBJ2-1, with TRBD2 as a possible D gene (6 bases). Germline V gene data show CDR1 as GTSNPN and CDR2 as SVGIG (reference sequence). The V end was cut by 0 bases, the J end by 8 bases, with 11 bases between. The CDR3 sequence is 13 residues long. CDR3 sequence (DNA): TGTGCCTGGAGTGTCTGGAGGGTCGATGAGCAGTTCTTC. Translated: CAWSVWRVDEQFF.

This clone has only one observation. V is TRBV2 and J is TRBJ2-1, with 13 bases lining up with TRBD2. V shed 6 bases, J shed 10 bases, and the junction held 12 bases outside the gene matches. Germline V lookup: CDR1 SNHLY, CDR2 FYNNEI. The CDR3 runs 16 residues. The chain's CDR3 is CASRRRGTSGNYEQFF. The CDR3 DNA reads TGTGCCAGCAGAAGACGGGGGACTAGCGGGAACTACGAGCAGTTCTTC. Drawing the rest from reference TRBV2 and TRBJ2-1, the complete variable domain is EPEVTQTPSHQVTQMGQEVILRCVPISNHLYFYWYRQILGQKVEFLVSFYNNEISEKSEIFDDQFSVERPDGSNFTLKIRSTKLEDSAMYFCASRRRGTSGNYEQFFGPGTRLTVL.

The chain is built from TRBV6-1 and TRBJ2-3, with TRBD1 matching over 10 bases. CDR1 is MNHNS and CDR2 is SASEGT in the germline V gene. The ends lost 6 bases at V and 6 bases at J; junction bases unmatched: 9. The CDR3 sequence is 15 residues long. DNA of the CDR3: TGTGCCAGCAGCCTAAGGGGACAGGGGCCGGATACGCAGTATTTT. Amino acids: CASSLRGQGPDTQYF.

Comment on this clone: The junction departs from the called germline gene at one end, perhaps through a read error. V is TRBV7-9 and J is TRBJ2-7; 14 bases match TRBD2. The CDR3 consists of 18 residues. The V gene's germline CDR1 is SEHNR and CDR2 FQNEAQ (reference sequence). The CDR3 spells CSSSPRGLAGVSSYEQYF. In DNA, the CDR3 is TGTTCCAGCAGCCCTAGGGGACTAGCGGGAGTGAGCTCCTACGAGCAGTACTTC.

This sequence joins TRBV4-3 and TRBJ2-5, with TRBD2 identical over 9 bases. J was trimmed by 5 bases and V by 4 bases; bases with no gene match: 8. This CDR3 spans 15 amino acids. CDR1 is LGHNA and CDR2 is YSLEER in the germline V gene. CDR3 in amino acids: CASSRVAGGPETQYF. The CDR3 nucleotides are TGCGCCAGCAGCCGAGTGGCGGGAGGGCCGGAGACCCAGTACTTC.

V usage is TRBV5-4 and J usage is TRBJ2-5, with 12 bases that match TRBD1. In germline, CDR1 is SGHNT, CDR2 YYREEE (reference sequence). CDR3 length: 20 amino acids. Unmatched junction bases numbered 14, after V lost 0 bases and J lost 2 bases. CDR3 nucleotide sequence: TGTGCCAGCAGCTTGGTCCCCCAAGGGACAGGGGGCGCCTTGCAAGAGACCCAGTACTTC. Protein sequence: CASSLVPQGTGGALQETQYF.

The chain couples TRBV6-1 to TRBJ1-4; the D gene is possibly TRBD1 (5 bases). CDR3 length equals 14 residues. Trimming took 6 bases from V and 8 from J, leaving 16 bases between them. From germline, CDR1 is MNHNS and CDR2 SASEGT. In DNA form, the CDR3 reads TGTGCCAGCAGCAAGGACCAGGGAGGGGAAAAACTGTTTTTT. It codes for CASSKDQGGEKLFF.

The CDR3 protein is CASSLAGTGVEQYF. In DNA form, the CDR3 reads TGCGCCAGCAGCTTGGCAGGGACAGGGGTCGAGCAGTACTTC. V gene TRBV5-1 combines with J gene TRBJ2-7; 10 positions agree with TRBD1. J gave up 6 bases and V 0 bases, and 3 bases lay outside the gene matches. The CDR3 has 14 residues. Germline CDR1 is SGHRS and CDR2 is YFSETQ.

The CDR3 nucleotides are TGTGCCAGCAGTTACCGGAGCGAGACTGAAGCTTTCTTT. Its protein is CASSYRSETEAFF. The chain has TRBV6-5 and TRBJ1-1; D ambiguous. The germline V gene has CDR1 MNHEY and CDR2 SVGAGI. This CDR3 region has 13 residues. Trimming took off 2 bases at V and 5 bases at J, with 9 bases between the two ends.

V is TRBV28 and J is TRBJ1-1; D not resolved. Per germline, CDR1 MDHEN and CDR2 SYDVKM. V was trimmed by 5 bases and J by 1 base, leaving 17 bases between them. The CDR3 is made up of 16 amino acids. The CDR3 DNA follows: TGTGCCAGCAGTCCTTTCGTGGGGAGAGGGAACACTGAAGCTTTCTTT. Its protein product is CASSPFVGRGNTEAFF.

V usage is TRBV2 and J usage is TRBJ2-3, with 9 bases identical to TRBD2. The CDR3 has 16 amino acids. Germline V gene sequence: CDR1 SNHLY, CDR2 FYNNEI. The ends lost 7 bases at V and 2 bases at J; junction bases unmatched: 10. The CDR3 region is CASNDLTSGITDTQYF. CDR3 coding DNA: TGTGCCAGCAATGACTTGACTAGCGGTATCACAGATACGCAGTATTTT.

This clone was recorded a few times. This chain joins TRBV27 and TRBJ1-6; D possibly corresponds to TRBD1 (6 bases). The CDR3 consists of 18 residues. Per germline, CDR1 MNHEY and CDR2 SMNVEV (reference sequence). Trimming shortened V by 5 bases and J by 2 bases, and 19 bases separated the two germline ends. This CDR3 reads CASSPEGGLQAYNSPLHF. Written as DNA, the CDR3 is TGTGCCAGCAGTCCCGAGGGGGGGCTTCAGGCCTATAATTCACCCCTCCACTTT.

This chain links TRBV10-3 with TRBJ2-5, with D possibly being TRBD2 (5 bases). V shed 3 bases and J shed 4 bases, with 9 bases lying between them. CDR1 is ENHRY, CDR2 SYGVKD, per germline. The CDR3 consists of 13 residues. CDR3 protein: CAISERTPETQYF. The CDR3 region has the DNA TGTGCCATCAGTGAAAGGACTCCAGAGACCCAGTACTTC.

In regard to this clone: Other DNA variants within this sample encode the same CDR3. The V gene is TRBV28, the J gene TRBJ2-5; 8 positions agree with TRBD2. Germline values: CDR1 MDHEN, CDR2 SYDVKM. The ends lost 1 base at V and 1 base at J; junction bases unmatched: 5. The CDR3 has 16 amino acids. CDR3 residues: CASSLSLAGGQETQYF. The DNA for the CDR3 is TGTGCCAGCAGTTTATCTCTAGCGGGCGGCCAAGAGACCCAGTACTTC. The full variable domain, rest sourced from reference TRBV28 and TRBJ2-5, is DVKVTQSSRYLVKRTGEKVFLECVQDMDHENMFWYRQDPGLGLRLIYFSYDVKMKEKGDIPEGYSVSREKKERFSLILESASTNQTSMYLCASSLSLAGGQETQYFGPGTRLLVL.

CDR3 region: CASRAGLAAYNEQFF. The CDR3 nucleotides are TGTGCCAGCAGGGCCGGACTAGCGGCCTACAATGAGCAGTTCTTC. The chain uses TRBV2 and TRBJ2-1, with 10 bases fitting TRBD2. Trimming at V came to 6 bases and at J to 2 bases, leaving 4 bases not matched to a gene. There are 15 residues in the CDR3. CDR1 SNHLY and CDR2 FYNNEI come from the germline V gene.

The genes are TRBV19 and TRBJ2-7; 9 bases agree with TRBD2. The germline V gene has CDR1 LNHDA and CDR2 SQIVND (reference sequence). The CDR3 consists of 15 residues. Unmatched junction bases numbered 7, after V lost 5 bases and J lost 2 bases. CDR3 in DNA: TGTGCCAGTAGTTCAGGACTAGCGCCAACCTACGAGCAGTACTTC. Its protein is CASSSGLAPTYEQYF.

This clone was seen only a few times. The chain combines TRBV18 with TRBJ2-7; 7 positions match TRBD2. Unmatched junction bases numbered 5, after V lost 2 bases and J lost 4 bases. This CDR3 spans 14 amino acids. CDR1 and CDR2 (germline): KGHSH, LQKENI. The CDR3 sequence is CASSPSSGFYEQYF. The CDR3 region has the DNA TGTGCCAGCTCACCATCTAGCGGTTTTTACGAGCAGTACTTC.

The CDR3 sequence is CASSLDSTGEAFF. The DNA of the CDR3 is TGTGCCAGCAGCTTAGATAGTACCGGTGAAGCTTTCTTT. This chain uses TRBV7-9 with TRBJ1-1; unclear D gene. Trimming removed 1 base from V and 7 bases from J, with 10 bases in between. This CDR3 has 13 amino acids. Germline CDR1 is SEHNR and CDR2 is FQNEAQ (reference sequence).

The chain uses TRBV5-1 and TRBJ2-7; TRBD1 might be the D (5 bases). V shed 4 bases and J shed 1 base, with 12 bases lying between them. The CDR3 is 14 amino acids. Germline V CDR1 and CDR2: SGHRS, YFSETQ. The CDR3 sequence is CASSLPQGSYEQYF. Here the CDR3 DNA reads TGCGCCAGCAGCCTACCTCAGGGTTCCTACGAGCAGTACTTC.

The chain carries TRBV7-9 and TRBJ1-1; D gene unclear. This CDR3 contains 16 residues. The V end was cut by 4 bases, the J end by 0 bases, with 15 bases between. Germline values: CDR1 SEHNR, CDR2 FQNEAQ (reference sequence). The CDR3 DNA follows: TGTGCCAGCAGCTCCTTCCGGCAGGCCATGAACACTGAAGCTTTCTTT. As protein: CASSSFRQAMNTEAFF. Filled out from reference TRBV7-9 and TRBJ1-1, the complete variable domain reads DTGVSQNPRHKITKRGQNVTFRCDPISEHNRLYWYRQTLGQGPEFLTYFQNEAQLEKSRLLSDRFSAERPKGSFSTLEIQRTEQGDSAMYLCASSSFRQAMNTEAFFGQGTRLTVV.

The chain recombines TRBV28 with TRBJ2-1, with 8 bases lining up with TRBD2. V trimming: 7 bases; J trimming: 1 base; junction bases outside the gene matches: 6. The V gene's germline CDR1 is MDHEN and CDR2 SYDVKM. This CDR3 spans 15 amino acids. DNA for the CDR3: TGTGCCAGCAACCCTAGCGGGCCATCCTACAATGAGCAGTTCTTC. Translated, it gives CASNPSGPSYNEQFF.

The rearrangement joins TRBV28 to TRBJ1-5; 7 bases line up with TRBD1. Germline V gene lookup returns CDR1 MDHEN and CDR2 SYDVKM. V was clipped by 5 bases and J by 6 bases; unmatched bases: 10. CDR3 length: 15 residues. The CDR3 DNA sequence: TGTGCCAGCAGTGATCGGACAGGATGGGCTCAGCCCCAGCATTTT. This translates into CASSDRTGWAQPQHF.

The chain is built from TRBV29-1 and TRBJ2-7; 7 nucleotides align to TRBD1. Germline V gene data show CDR1 as SQVTM and CDR2 as ANQGSEA. The CDR3 spans 12 residues. V lost 4 bases to trimming and J lost 0 bases; unmatched junction nucleotides: 0. CDR3 coding DNA: TGCAGCGTTGGGGACAGCTCCTACGAGCAGTACTTC. It specifies CSVGDSSYEQYF.

The chain uses TRBV2 and TRBJ2-3, with a tentative D call TRBD2 (6 bases). V was cut by 3 bases and J by 1 base, with 14 bases left in between. Germline values: CDR1 SNHLY, CDR2 FYNNEI. This CDR3 has 16 residues. Here the CDR3 DNA reads TGTGCCAGCAGTGACGACCTACTAGCCGGCACAGATACGCAGTATTTT. It translates to CASSDDLLAGTDTQYF.

The rearrangement joins TRBV5-1 to TRBJ1-1; D possibly corresponds to TRBD1 (6 bases). The germline V gene has CDR1 SGHRS and CDR2 YFSETQ. The ends were cut back, 2 bases at V and 2 bases at J, with 16 bases in the middle. CDR3 length equals 16 residues. In DNA form, the CDR3 reads TGCGCCAGCAGCTTAGGTTCGGGGGGCGGAAACACTGAAGCTTTCTTT. Translation: CASSLGSGGGNTEAFF.